This entry describes one TCR beta chain. This sample is drawn from a study of CD8 T cells in Susac syndrome. The CDR3 covers 14 residues. The multiple sclerosis controls were treatment-naive patients with relapsing-remitting disease that was stable or active. Random hexamers were used to reverse transcribe roughly 0.45 to 1 ug of RNA. An immunoSEQ multiplex PCR amplified TCR beta CDR3 over 54 Vbeta and 13 Jbeta. TCRdb redid the calling of the immunoSEQ multiplex PCR reads with MiXCR, one entry per CDR3 protein. The sample includes about 400,000 distinct CDR3 sequences, approximately 89% seen only once; the top ten take about 0.12%.

This receptor was obtained from a human donor with multiple sclerosis. The sample was CD8+ T cells from PBMCs. This chain joins TRBV21-1 and TRBJ1-1. TRBV21-1 is a pseudogene. The CDR3 loop reads CASSKFGINTEAFF. CDR3 bases: TGTGCCAGCAGCAAATTTGGGATTAACACTGAAGCTTTCTTT.